These 11 T cell receptor beta chains were sequenced from one sample in a study of patients and donors after allogeneic stem cell transplantation. TCRdb itself ran the RT-PCR reads through MiXCR, one entry per CDR3 protein. The repertoire holds about 200,000 distinct CDR3 sequences, with 35% to 50% as singletons. The sequenced sample was blood, either unsorted or a sorted T cell fraction (not recorded which). These receptor sequences come from a human donor who was either an allogeneic HSCT recipient or a stem cell or donor lymphocyte infusion donor (not recorded which). It is not recorded whose cells these are; they may come from a transplant donor.

The V call is TRBV5-1, the J call TRBJ2-7; weak D call: TRBD2 (5 bases). The V gene's germline CDR1 is SGHRS and CDR2 YFSETQ. Trimming cost V 0 bases and J 3 bases, with 13 bases left between them. This CDR3 region has 15 residues. The CDR3: CASSLGTTNYYEQYF. CDR3 DNA sequence: TGCGCCAGCAGCTTGGGTACGACTAACTACTACGAGCAGTACTTC.

The CDR3 sequence: CASSPGFATNEKLFF. The CDR3 DNA reads TGTGCCAGCAGCCCCGGGTTCGCAACTAATGAAAAACTGTTTTTT. The rearrangement links TRBV6-6 to TRBJ1-4; D call uncertain. The CDR3 spans 15 residues. The V and J ends lost 6 bases and 0 bases respectively, with 11 bases between them. Germline V gene lookup returns CDR1 MNHNY and CDR2 SVGAGI (reference sequence).

The V gene is TRBV4-3, the J gene TRBJ1-2; 8 bases map to TRBD1. V lost 3 bases, J lost 5 bases, and 5 bases stayed unmatched. Germline lookup yields CDR1 LGHNA and CDR2 YSLEER. CDR3 length equals 14 residues. The CDR3 DNA reads as TGCGCCAGCAGCCAGTTGGACAGGGCTTATGGCTACACCTTC. This gives the protein CASSQLDRAYGYTF.

About this clonotype: The conserved phenylalanine or tryptophan is not found at the CDR3 terminus, so this likely reflects a read error. The V gene is TRBV27, the J gene TRBJ2-7; D is unclear. CDR1 and CDR2 (germline): MNHEY, SMNVEV (reference sequence). The V and J ends lost 8 bases and 9 bases respectively, with 14 bases between them. The CDR3 has 11 amino acids. The CDR3 DNA reads as TGTGCCAGCTCCCGGACCGGGCGGCAGTACTTG. This codes for CASSRTGRQYL.

This clonotype appeared a few times. The chain joins TRBV4-2 to TRBJ2-1; tentatively, D is TRBD2 (5 bases). Trimming took off 0 bases at V and 5 bases at J, with 8 bases between the two ends. The CDR3 totals 14 residues. Per germline, CDR1 LGHNA and CDR2 YNFKEQ. The CDR3 DNA reads TGTGCCAGCAGCCAAGATAATAGCGACAATGAGCAGTTCTTC. Residues: CASSQDNSDNEQFF.

Here the CDR3 reads CASSRDRAADTQYF. The CDR3 DNA follows: TGTGCCAGCTCCCGGGACAGGGCGGCAGATACGCAGTATTTT. The chain uses TRBV7-2 and TRBJ2-3, with 9 bases fitting TRBD1. V lost 8 bases and J lost 4; bases outside the gene matches: 7. CDR3 length equals 14 residues. Germline CDR1 and CDR2: SGHTA and FQGNSA.

The chain combines TRBV20-1 with TRBJ2-1, with D uncertain. The V end lost 5 bases, the J end lost 3 bases, and 14 bases lay between the germline ends. The CDR3 covers 14 residues. The germline V gene encodes CDR1 DFQATT and CDR2 SNEGSKA (reference sequence). CDR3 protein: CSALASPFYNEQFF. The CDR3 nucleotides are TGCAGTGCTTTAGCCTCCCCTTTCTACAATGAGCAGTTCTTC.

The rearrangement joins TRBV7-9 to TRBJ2-3; D is unclear. Per the germline V gene, CDR1 is SEHNR and CDR2 is FQNEAQ (reference sequence). The CDR3 loop spans 13 amino acids. Trimming cost V 2 bases and J 4 bases, with 7 bases left between them. CDR3 nucleotide sequence: TGTGCCAGCAGCTTAAGGTCGTCAGATACGCAGTATTTT. It specifies CASSLRSSDTQYF.

CDR3 coding DNA: TGCAGCGTCGACAAACCGGGACTAGCAAACGAGCAGTACTTC. It is translated as CSVDKPGLANEQYF. V usage is TRBV29-1 and J usage is TRBJ2-7; 9 bases are shared with TRBD2. CDR3 length: 14 amino acids. Germline-derived CDR1 and CDR2 are SQVTM and ANQGSEA. V was clipped by 6 bases and J by 5 bases; unmatched bases: 11.

The table lists this clonotype with a few counts. The chain combines TRBV7-9 with TRBJ1-3; D not certain. The CDR3 loop spans 15 amino acids. Germline-derived CDR1 and CDR2 are SEHNR and FQNEAQ (reference sequence). The ends were cut back, 0 bases at V and 7 bases at J, with 13 bases in the middle. CDR3: CASSLAVSNSNTIYF. The CDR3 DNA is TGTGCCAGCAGCTTAGCGGTGTCGAACTCCAACACCATATATTTT.

V and J are TRBV12-3 or TRBV12-4 and TRBJ1-4; 7 nucleotides agree with TRBD1. The CDR3 has 14 residues. V lost 5 bases to trimming and J lost 6 bases; unmatched junction nucleotides: 6. The CDR3 coding sequence is TGTGCCAGCAGTATAGGGGGCAAGGATGAAAAACTGTTTTTT. Its protein is CASSIGGKDEKLFF.